Below, 5 T cell receptor beta chains from the same sample are listed, as sequenced in a study of cytomegalovirus exposure and HLA in healthy donors. The repertoire was sequenced with immunoSEQ multiplex PCR; TCRdb's copy has only in-frame clones and lacks some. The sample contains some 130,000 clones, about 80% of which appear only once. The sequenced sample was PBMCs. These receptors were obtained from a man younger than 45 in good health and CMV-seropositive.

CDR3: CSVERGNQETQYF. The CDR3 DNA reads TGCAGCGTTGAAAGGGGCAACCAAGAGACCCAGTACTTC. The chain employs TRBV29-1 and TRBJ2-5, with D possibly matching TRBD1 (5 bases). V gave up 2 bases and J gave up 0 bases, with 7 bases separating them. Germline CDR1 reads SQVTM; CDR2 reads ANQGSEA. CDR3 length equals 13 residues.

The chain recombines TRBV19 with TRBJ2-2; the D is unclear. V dropped 3 bases and J dropped 6 bases, with 8 bases sitting between them. This CDR3 region has 13 residues. From germline, CDR1 is LNHDA and CDR2 SQIVND (reference sequence). CDR3 sequence: CASSMRSSGELFF. The CDR3 DNA follows: TGTGCCAGTAGTATGAGGAGCTCCGGGGAGCTGTTTTTT.

This rearrangement joins TRBV27 to TRBJ2-3; 10 bases map to TRBD2. Losses at the gene ends were 8 bases for V and 8 bases for J; bases not matched to a gene: 16. CDR3 length equals 16 residues. Germline values: CDR1 MNHEY, CDR2 SMNVEV (reference sequence). This chain's CDR3 is CASASGRTYTDPTQYF. CDR3 DNA sequence: TGTGCCAGCGCTAGCGGGAGAACCTACACAGACCCTACGCAGTATTTT.

The chain is built from TRBV28 and TRBJ1-2; D unresolved. The CDR3 totals 15 residues. Trimming left V 5 bases short and J 6 bases short, with 19 bases between. Per the germline V gene, CDR1 is MDHEN and CDR2 is SYDVKM. Here the CDR3 DNA reads TGTGCCAGCAGTCAAATCCCGGGGAATGTACATGGCTACACCTTC. It specifies CASSQIPGNVHGYTF.

The chain carries TRBV4-1 and TRBJ1-2, with unresolved D. Germline loops: CDR1 MGHRA, CDR2 YSYEKL. The CDR3 runs 12 residues. V dropped 2 bases and J dropped 3 bases, with 4 bases sitting between them. CDR3 nucleotide sequence: TGCGCCAGCAGCCAACCAGACTATGGCTACACCTTC. Residues: CASSQPDYGYTF.